Reported below is one T cell receptor beta chain. As yet, its antigen is unknown. V gave up 0 bases and J gave up 4 bases; unmatched junction bases: 6. Germline CDR1 and CDR2: KGHSH and LQKENI. The CDR3 totals 16 residues. This sample is part of a study of T cell responses to AZD1222 COVID-19 vaccine. Study-level results: With dominance at 160-218 and 743-854, vaccine-associated CD4 TCRs spanned spike. Females outnumbered males among donors, who were mostly white British; clonal diversity was possibly underestimated.

Assay: immunoSEQ multiplex PCR; the TCRdb copy retains only in-frame clones and omits some. The sample holds roughly 110,000 clones; 87% are singletons and the top ten take approximately 4.5%. The source material was peripheral blood, sampled on day 0 of AZD1222 vaccination. This receptor was taken from an adult in good health. The gene calls are TRBV18 and TRBJ1-2; 9 positions match TRBD1. The CDR3 nucleotides read TGTGCCAGCTCACCACCCGGGACAGGGTCGACCTATGGCTACACCTTC. This sequence encodes CASSPPGTGSTYGYTF. Filled out from reference TRBV18 and TRBJ1-2, the complete variable domain reads NAGVMQNPRHLVRRRGQEARLRCSPMKGHSHVYWYRQLPEEGLKFMVYLQKENIIDESGMPKERFSAEFPKEGPSILRIQQVVRGDSAAYFCASSPPGTGSTYGYTFGSGTRLTVV.